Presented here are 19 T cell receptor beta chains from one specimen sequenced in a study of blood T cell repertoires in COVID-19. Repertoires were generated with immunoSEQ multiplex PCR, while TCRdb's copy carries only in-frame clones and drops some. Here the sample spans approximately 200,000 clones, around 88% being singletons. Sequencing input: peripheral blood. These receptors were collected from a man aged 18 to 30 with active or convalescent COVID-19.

Here the CDR3 reads CASSPPGAGYGYTF. DNA for the CDR3: TGTGCCAGCAGCCCCCCAGGGGCCGGCTATGGCTACACCTTC. The chain is built from TRBV6-5 and TRBJ1-2; the D gene is possibly TRBD1 (6 bases). This CDR3 spans 14 amino acids. The V gene's germline CDR1 is MNHEY and CDR2 SVGAGI. V lost 6 bases, J lost 4 bases, and 15 bases lay in between.

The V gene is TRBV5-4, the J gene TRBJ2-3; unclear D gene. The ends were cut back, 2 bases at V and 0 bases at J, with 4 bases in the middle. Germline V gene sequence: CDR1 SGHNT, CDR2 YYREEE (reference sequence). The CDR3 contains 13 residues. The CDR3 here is CASSFLSTDTQYF. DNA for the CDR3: TGTGCCAGCAGCTTCCTTAGCACAGATACGCAGTATTTT.

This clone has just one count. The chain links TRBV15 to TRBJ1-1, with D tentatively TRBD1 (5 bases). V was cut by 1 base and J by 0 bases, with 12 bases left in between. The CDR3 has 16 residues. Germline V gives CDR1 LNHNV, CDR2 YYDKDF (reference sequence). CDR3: CATSRVPADMNTEAFF. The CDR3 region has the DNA TGTGCCACCAGCAGAGTCCCGGCGGACATGAACACTGAAGCTTTCTTT.

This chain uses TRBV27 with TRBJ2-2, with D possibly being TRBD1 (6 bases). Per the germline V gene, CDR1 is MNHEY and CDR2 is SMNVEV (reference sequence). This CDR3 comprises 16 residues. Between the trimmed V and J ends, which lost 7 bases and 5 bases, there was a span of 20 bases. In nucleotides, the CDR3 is TGTGCCAGCACCACTAATGCCCAAAGGGGGACCGGGGAGCTGTTTTTT. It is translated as CASTTNAQRGTGELFF.

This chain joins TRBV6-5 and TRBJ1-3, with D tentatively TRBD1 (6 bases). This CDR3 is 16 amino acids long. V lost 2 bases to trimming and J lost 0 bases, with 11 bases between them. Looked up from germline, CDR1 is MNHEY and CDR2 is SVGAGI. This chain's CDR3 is CASSYGQQLSGNTIYF. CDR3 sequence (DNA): TGTGCCAGCAGTTACGGACAGCAACTCTCTGGAAACACCATATATTTT.

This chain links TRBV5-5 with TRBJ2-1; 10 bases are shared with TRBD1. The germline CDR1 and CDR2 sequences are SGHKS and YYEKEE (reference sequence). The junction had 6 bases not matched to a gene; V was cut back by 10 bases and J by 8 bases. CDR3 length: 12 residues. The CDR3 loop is CAGGTGVDEQFF. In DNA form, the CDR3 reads TGTGCCGGCGGGACAGGGGTGGATGAGCAGTTCTTC.

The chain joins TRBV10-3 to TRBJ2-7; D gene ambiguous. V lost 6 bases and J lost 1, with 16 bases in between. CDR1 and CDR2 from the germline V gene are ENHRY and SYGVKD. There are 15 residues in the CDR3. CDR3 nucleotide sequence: TGTGCCATCAGCCCTACAGCTTCACCATCCTACGAGCAGTACTTC. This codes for CAISPTASPSYEQYF.

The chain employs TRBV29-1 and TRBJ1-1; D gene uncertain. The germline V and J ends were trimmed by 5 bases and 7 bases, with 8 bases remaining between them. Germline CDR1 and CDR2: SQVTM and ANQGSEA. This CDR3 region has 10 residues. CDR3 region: CSVRSGEAFF. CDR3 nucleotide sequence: TGCAGCGTTCGCTCGGGTGAAGCTTTCTTT.

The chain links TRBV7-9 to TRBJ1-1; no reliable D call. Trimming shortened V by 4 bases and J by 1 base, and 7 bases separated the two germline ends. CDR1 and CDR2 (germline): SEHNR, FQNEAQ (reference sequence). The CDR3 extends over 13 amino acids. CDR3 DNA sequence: TGTGCCAGCAGCTCACAGAGGAACACTGAAGCTTTCTTT. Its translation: CASSSQRNTEAFF.

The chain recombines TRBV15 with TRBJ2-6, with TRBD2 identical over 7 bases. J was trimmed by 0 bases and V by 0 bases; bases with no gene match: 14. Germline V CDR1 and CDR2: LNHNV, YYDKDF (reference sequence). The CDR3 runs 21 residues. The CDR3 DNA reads TGTGCCACCAGCAGAGACCGGGAGGTTACCTACAGTAGCTCTGGGGCCAACGTCCTGACTTTC. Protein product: CATSRDREVTYSSSGANVLTF.

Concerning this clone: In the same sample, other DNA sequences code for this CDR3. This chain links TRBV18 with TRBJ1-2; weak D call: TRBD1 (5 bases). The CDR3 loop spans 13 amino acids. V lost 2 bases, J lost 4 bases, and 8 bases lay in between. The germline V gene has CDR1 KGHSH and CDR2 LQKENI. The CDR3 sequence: CASSPGQGYGYTF. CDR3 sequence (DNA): TGTGCCAGCTCACCAGGGCAGGGCTATGGCTACACCTTC.

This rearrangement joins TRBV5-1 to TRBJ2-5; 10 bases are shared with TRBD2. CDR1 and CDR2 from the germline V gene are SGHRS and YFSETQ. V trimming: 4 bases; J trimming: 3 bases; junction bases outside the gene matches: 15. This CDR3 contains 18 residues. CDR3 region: CASSLRWTSGPRKETQYF. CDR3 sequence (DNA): TGCGCCAGCAGCCTCCGCTGGACTAGCGGCCCAAGAAAAGAGACCCAGTACTTC. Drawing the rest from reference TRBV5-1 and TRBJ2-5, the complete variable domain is KAGVTQTPRYLIKTRGQQVTLSCSPISGHRSVSWYQQTPGQGLQFLFEYFSETQRNKGNFPGRFSGRQFSNSRSEMNVSTLELGDSALYLCASSLRWTSGPRKETQYFGPGTRLLVL.

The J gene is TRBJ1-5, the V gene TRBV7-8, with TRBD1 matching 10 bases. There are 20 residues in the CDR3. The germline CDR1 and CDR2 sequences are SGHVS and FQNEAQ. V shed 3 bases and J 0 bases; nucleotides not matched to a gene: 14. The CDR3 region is CASSLGLSGTGVYSNQPQHF. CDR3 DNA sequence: TGTGCCAGCAGCTTGGGGTTATCCGGGACAGGGGTTTATAGCAATCAGCCCCAGCATTTT.

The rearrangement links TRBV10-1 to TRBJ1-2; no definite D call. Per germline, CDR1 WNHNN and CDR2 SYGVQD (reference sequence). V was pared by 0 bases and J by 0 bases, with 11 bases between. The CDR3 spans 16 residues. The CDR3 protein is CASSESPGSSNYGYTF. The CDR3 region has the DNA TGCGCCAGCAGTGAGTCACCGGGATCCTCTAACTATGGCTACACCTTC.

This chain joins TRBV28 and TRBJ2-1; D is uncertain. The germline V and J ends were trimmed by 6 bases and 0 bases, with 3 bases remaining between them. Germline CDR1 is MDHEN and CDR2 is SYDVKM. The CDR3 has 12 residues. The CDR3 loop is CASRSSYNEQFF. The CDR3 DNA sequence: TGTGCCAGCAGGAGCTCCTACAATGAGCAGTTCTTC.

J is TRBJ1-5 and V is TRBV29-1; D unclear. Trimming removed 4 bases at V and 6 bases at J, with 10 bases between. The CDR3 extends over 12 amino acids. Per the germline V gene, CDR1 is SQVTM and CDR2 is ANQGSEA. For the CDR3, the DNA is TGCAGCGTTGGACAACGGGGTCAGCCCCAGCATTTT. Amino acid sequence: CSVGQRGQPQHF.

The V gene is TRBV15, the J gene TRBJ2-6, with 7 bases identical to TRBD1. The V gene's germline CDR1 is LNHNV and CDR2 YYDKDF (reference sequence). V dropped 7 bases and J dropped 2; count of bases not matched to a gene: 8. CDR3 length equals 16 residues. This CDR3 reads CATTPNDRAGANVLTF. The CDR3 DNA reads TGTGCCACCACACCGAATGACAGGGCTGGGGCCAACGTCCTGACTTTC.

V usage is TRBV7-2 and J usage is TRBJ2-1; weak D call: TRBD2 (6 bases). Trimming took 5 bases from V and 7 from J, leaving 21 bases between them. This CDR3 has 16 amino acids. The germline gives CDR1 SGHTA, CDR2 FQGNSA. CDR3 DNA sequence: TGTGCCAGCAGCCTCAGATCGGGCGGGATACGGAATGAGCAGTTCTTC. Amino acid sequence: CASSLRSGGIRNEQFF.

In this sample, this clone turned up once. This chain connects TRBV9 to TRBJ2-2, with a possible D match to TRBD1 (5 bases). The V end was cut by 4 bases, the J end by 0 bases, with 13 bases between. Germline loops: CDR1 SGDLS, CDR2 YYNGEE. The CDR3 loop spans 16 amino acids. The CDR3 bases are TGTGCCAGCAGCCCCCGACAGATCGCGAACACCGGGGAGCTGTTTTTT. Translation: CASSPRQIANTGELFF.